This T cell receptor beta chain came from a study of cytomegalovirus exposure and HLA in healthy donors. Donors sampled were nominally healthy, though unrecorded immune exposures were likely. The PCR employed 60 Vbeta primers together with 13 Jbeta primers. Repertoires were generated with immunoSEQ multiplex PCR, while TCRdb's copy carries only in-frame clones and drops some. Counted here are about 210,000 clones, around 84% occurring once; the ten biggest clones make up about 0.22%. Turning to this clone: Its antigen remains unidentified.

Whole-study results and caveats: Presence/absence analysis assumed near-uniform sequencing depth across donors. Specific recognition of CMV antigens was confirmed in vitro for a few chains (all CMV-associated).

Trimming left V 3 bases short and J 5 bases short, with 13 bases between. Germline V gene lookup returns CDR1 WNHNN and CDR2 SYGVQD (reference sequence). CDR3 length: 14 amino acids. The chain is built from TRBV10-1 and TRBJ1-1; no firm D call. The clonotype was recovered from a girl aged 2-10 years in good health and CMV-seronegative. The sequencing sample was made of PBMCs. CDR3 bases: TGCGCCAGCAGTGAATCAGCGGGAGGGACTGAAGCTTTCTTT. Translated: CASSESAGGTEAFF.